This T cell receptor (beta chain) was profiled in a study of PD-1 blockade in mismatch repair-deficient tumors. Study-level background: All were previously treated, progressing patients with about a dozen mismatch repair-deficient cancer types. Points from the study as a whole: Tumor-resident clones, often undetectable pretreatment in blood, expanded then contracted after pembrolizumab.

Some clones are missing from TCRdb's copy, which holds only in-frame ones; the method was immunoSEQ multiplex PCR. This repertoire shows approximately 130,000 clones, roughly nine tenths found once; its top ten account for 13%. As concerns this clone: Its antigen is as yet unknown.

Every patient had mismatch repair deficiency by PCR or immunohistochemistry. Three pembrolizumab responders had their TCRs sequenced. V was clipped by 4 bases and J by 3 bases; unmatched bases: 4. Per the germline V gene, CDR1 is SGHAT and CDR2 is FQNNGV. The CDR3 is 15 amino acids. This receptor was obtained from an adult with mismatch repair-deficient cancer. This chain joins TRBV11-2 and TRBJ2-3; 10 bases align to TRBD1. The material was peripheral blood, obtained 44 weeks after starting pembrolizumab. In DNA form, the CDR3 reads TGTGCCAGCAGCTGGGGACAGGGGAAGACAGATACGCAGTATTTT. Residues: CASSWGQGKTDTQYF.